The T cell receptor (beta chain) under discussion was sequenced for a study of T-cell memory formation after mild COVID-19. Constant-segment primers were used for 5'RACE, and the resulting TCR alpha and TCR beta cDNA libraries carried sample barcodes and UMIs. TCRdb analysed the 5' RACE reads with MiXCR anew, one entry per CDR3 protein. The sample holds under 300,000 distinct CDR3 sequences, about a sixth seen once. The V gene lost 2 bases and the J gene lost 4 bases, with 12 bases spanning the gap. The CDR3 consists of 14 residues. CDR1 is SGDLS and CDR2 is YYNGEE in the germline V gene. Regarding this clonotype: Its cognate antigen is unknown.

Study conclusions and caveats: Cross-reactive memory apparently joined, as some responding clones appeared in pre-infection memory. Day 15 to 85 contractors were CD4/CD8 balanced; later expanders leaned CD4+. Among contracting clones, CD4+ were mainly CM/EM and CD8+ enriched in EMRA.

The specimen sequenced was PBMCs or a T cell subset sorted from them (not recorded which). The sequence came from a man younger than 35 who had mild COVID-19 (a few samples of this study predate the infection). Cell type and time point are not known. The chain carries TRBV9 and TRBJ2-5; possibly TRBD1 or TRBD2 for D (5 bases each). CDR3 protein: CASSVGTVVETQYF. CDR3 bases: TGTGCCAGCAGCGTCGGGACGGTAGTAGAGACCCAGTACTTC.